This is a list of T cell receptor beta chains from one sample in a study of T cell responses to AZD1222 COVID-19 vaccine. Sequenced by immunoSEQ multiplex PCR; TCRdb stores in-frame clones only, minus some. The profile shows some 150,000 clones, about 90% of them singletons. The sequenced sample was peripheral blood, obtained 28 days after the second AZD1222 dose. Receptors were obtained from an adult who received the AZD1222 COVID-19 vaccine. The CDR3 runs from the conserved cysteine through the conserved F or W. The D gene is left open where the match is weak.

CDR3: CASSLIADSYNEQFF
J: TRBJ2-1
D: -
V: TRBV4-2

CDR3: CASSPPNSGNTIYF
J: TRBJ1-3
D: -
V: TRBV7-9

CDR3: CASSVEQGDNEQFF
J: TRBJ2-1
D: TRBD1
V: TRBV9

CDR3: CASSAQGRAIYEQYF
J: TRBJ2-7
D: -
V: TRBV6-2/TRBV6-3

CDR3: CASSFLGGAETQYF
J: TRBJ2-5
D: -
V: TRBV7-8

CDR3: CASSLRVGTEAFF
J: TRBJ1-1
D: -
V: TRBV28

CDR3: CASSLVGRERETQYF
J: TRBJ2-5
D: -
V: TRBV7-2

CDR3: CSVGSRTGGIEQYF
J: TRBJ2-7
D: TRBD1
V: TRBV29-1

CDR3: CAISATGGRDEKLFF
J: TRBJ1-4
D: TRBD1
V: TRBV10-3

CDR3: CSGILTDTQYF
J: TRBJ2-3
D: -
V: TRBV29-1

CDR3: CASSYIGTANTGELFF
J: TRBJ2-2
D: TRBD1
V: TRBV7-3

CDR3: CASSDEVERGQYF
J: TRBJ2-3
D: -
V: TRBV28

CDR3: CATSDPGQGNGYTF
J: TRBJ1-2
D: TRBD1
V: TRBV24-1

CDR3: CASHRGSRTSYEQYF
J: TRBJ2-7
D: -
V: TRBV6-5

CDR3: CASSLSINTEAFF
J: TRBJ1-1
D: -
V: TRBV27